This entry concerns a single T cell receptor beta chain. TCRdb reanalysed the RT-PCR reads using MiXCR and keeps one entry per CDR3 protein. The sample holds around 710,000 distinct CDR3 sequences, approximately 15% seen once. This specimen belongs to a study of response to subunit inactivated influenza vaccine. The CDR3 runs to 13 residues. V lost 5 bases to trimming and J lost 8 bases, with 15 bases between them. Germline loops: CDR1 SGHDN, CDR2 FVKESK. This TCR derives from a man aged 50-60 years who received an inactivated influenza vaccine. The chain has TRBV14 and TRBJ1-2, with a tentative D call TRBD1 (5 bases). The sample consisted of PBMCs from blood, taken 14 to 15 days before vaccination. The CDR3 region is CASSYRPELGYTF. In DNA form, the CDR3 reads TGTGCCAGCAGCTACAGGCCTGAGTTGGGCTACACCTTC. Full variable domain (remainder filled in from reference TRBV14 and TRBJ1-2): EAGVTQFPSHSVIEKGQTVTLRCDPISGHDNLYWYRRVMGKEIKFLLHFVKESKQDESGMPNNRFLAERTGGTYSTLKVQPAELEDSGVYFCASSYRPELGYTFGSGTRLTVV.